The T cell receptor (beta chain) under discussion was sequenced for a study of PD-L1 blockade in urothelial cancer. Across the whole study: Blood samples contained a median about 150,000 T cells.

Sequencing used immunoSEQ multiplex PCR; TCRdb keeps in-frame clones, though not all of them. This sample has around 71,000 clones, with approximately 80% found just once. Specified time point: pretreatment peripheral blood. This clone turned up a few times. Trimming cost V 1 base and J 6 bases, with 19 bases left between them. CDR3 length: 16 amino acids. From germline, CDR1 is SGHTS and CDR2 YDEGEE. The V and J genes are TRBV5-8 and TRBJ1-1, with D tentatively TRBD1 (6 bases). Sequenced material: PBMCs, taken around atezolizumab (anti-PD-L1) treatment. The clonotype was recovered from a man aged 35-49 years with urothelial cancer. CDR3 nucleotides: TGTGCCAGCAGCTTGACAGGGTCCATGGGAATCGCTGAAGCTTTCTTT. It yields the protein CASSLTGSMGIAEAFF.